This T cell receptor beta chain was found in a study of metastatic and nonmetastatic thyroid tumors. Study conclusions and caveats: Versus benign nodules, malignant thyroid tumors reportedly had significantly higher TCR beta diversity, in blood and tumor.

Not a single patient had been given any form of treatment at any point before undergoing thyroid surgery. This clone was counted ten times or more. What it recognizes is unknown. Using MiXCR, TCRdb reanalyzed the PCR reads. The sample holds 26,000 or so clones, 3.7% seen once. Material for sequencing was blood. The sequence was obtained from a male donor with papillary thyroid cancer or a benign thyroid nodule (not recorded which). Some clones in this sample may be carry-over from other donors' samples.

CDR3 nucleotides: TGCGCCAGCAGCTTGGCCACTAGCGGGAGGGCCTACCAAGAGACCCAGTACTTC. Protein: CASSLATSGRAYQETQYF. The rearrangement joins TRBV5-1 to TRBJ2-5; 13 bases are shared with TRBD2. V lost 0 bases to trimming and J lost 0 bases; unmatched junction nucleotides: 5. The CDR3 runs 18 residues. From germline, CDR1 is SGHRS and CDR2 YFSETQ. The variable domain in full, completed from reference TRBV5-1 and TRBJ2-5, reads KAGVTQTPRYLIKTRGQQVTLSCSPISGHRSVSWYQQTPGQGLQFLFEYFSETQRNKGNFPGRFSGRQFSNSRSEMNVSTLELGDSALYLCASSLATSGRAYQETQYFGPGTRLLVL.